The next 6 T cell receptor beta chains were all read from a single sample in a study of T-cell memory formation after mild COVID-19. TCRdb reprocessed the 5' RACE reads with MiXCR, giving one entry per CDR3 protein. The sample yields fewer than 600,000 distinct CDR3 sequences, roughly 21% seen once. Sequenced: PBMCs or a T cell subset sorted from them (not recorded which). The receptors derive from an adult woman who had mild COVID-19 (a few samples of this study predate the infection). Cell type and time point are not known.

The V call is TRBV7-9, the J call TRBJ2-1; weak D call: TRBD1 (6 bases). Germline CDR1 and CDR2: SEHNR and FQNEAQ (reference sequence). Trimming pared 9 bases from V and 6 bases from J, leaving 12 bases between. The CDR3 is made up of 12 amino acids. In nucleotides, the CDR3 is TGTGCCAGTAAACAGGGTTTCAATGAGCAGTTCTTC. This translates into CASKQGFNEQFF.

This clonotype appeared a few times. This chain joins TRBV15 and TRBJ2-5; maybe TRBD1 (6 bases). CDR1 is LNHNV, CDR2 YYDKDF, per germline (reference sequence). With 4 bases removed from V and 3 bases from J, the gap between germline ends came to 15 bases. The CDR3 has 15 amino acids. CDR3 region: CATSIWARDKETQYF. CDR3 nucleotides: TGTGCCACCAGCATTTGGGCTAGGGACAAAGAGACCCAGTACTTC.

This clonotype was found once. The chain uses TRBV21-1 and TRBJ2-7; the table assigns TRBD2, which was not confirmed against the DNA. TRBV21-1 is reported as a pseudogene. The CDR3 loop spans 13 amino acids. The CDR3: CASSKRPTYEQYF. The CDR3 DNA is TGTGCCAGCAGCAAAAGGCCCACCTACGAGCAGTACTTC.

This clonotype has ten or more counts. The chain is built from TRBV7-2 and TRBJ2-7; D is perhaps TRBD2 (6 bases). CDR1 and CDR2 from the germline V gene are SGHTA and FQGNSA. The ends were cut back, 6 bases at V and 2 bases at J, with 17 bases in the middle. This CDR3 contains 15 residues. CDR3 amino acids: CASRPGTAGTYEQYF. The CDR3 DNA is TGTGCCAGCAGACCTGGGACTGCTGGTACCTACGAGCAGTACTTC.

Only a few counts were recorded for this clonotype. The CDR3 reads CASSEYGGSHTEAFF. The CDR3 DNA sequence: TGTGCCAGCAGTGAATATGGGGGGTCGCACACTGAAGCTTTCTTT. The chain is built from TRBV25-1 and TRBJ1-1; D is possibly TRBD1 (5 bases). This CDR3 contains 15 residues. The ends were cut back, 0 bases at V and 3 bases at J, with 11 bases in the middle. CDR1 is MGHDK, CDR2 SYGVNS, per germline. Variable domain in full (rest from reference TRBV25-1 and TRBJ1-1): EADIYQTPRYLVIGTGKKITLECSQTMGHDKMYWYQQDPGMELHLIHYSYGVNSTEKGDLSSESTVSRIRTEHFPLTLESARPSHTSQYLCASSEYGGSHTEAFFGQGTRLTVV.

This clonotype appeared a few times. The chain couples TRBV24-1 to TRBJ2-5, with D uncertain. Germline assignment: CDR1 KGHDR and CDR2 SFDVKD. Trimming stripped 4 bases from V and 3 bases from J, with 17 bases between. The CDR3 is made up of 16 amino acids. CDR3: CATSDAGRGSEETQYF. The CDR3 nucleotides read TGTGCCACCAGTGACGCTGGACGAGGCAGTGAAGAGACCCAGTACTTC.